The 22 T cell receptor beta chains given below trace back to one sample, sequenced in a study of CD8+ T cells in alopecia areata. Following RNA extraction, reverse transcription yielded cDNA that acted as the sequencing template. The table came from immunoSEQ multiplex PCR; TCRdb's copy has only in-frame clones and leaves some out. Altogether 35,000 to 45,000 clones are present, roughly 89% being singletons, with the ten largest covering approximately 19%. Documented treatment: oral pan-JAK inhibitor, 5-10 mg twice daily. The material sequenced was CD8+ T cells sorted from blood, taken at week 24, from a patient treated with tofacitinib. The receptors originated from a human donor with alopecia areata.

The chain joins TRBV5-1 to TRBJ2-1; maybe TRBD1 (5 bases). Germline-derived CDR1 and CDR2 are SGHRS and YFSETQ. This CDR3 region has 13 residues. V lost 6 bases, J lost 4 bases, and 11 bases lay in between. Here the CDR3 DNA reads TGCGCCAGCACCGCCACAGGATACAATGAGCAGTTCTTC. It specifies CASTATGYNEQFF.

This clone was seen once. This sequence joins TRBV27 and TRBJ2-7, with D perhaps given as TRBD1 or TRBD2 (5 bases each). The CDR3 contains 15 residues. V lost 6 bases to trimming and J lost 5 bases, with 20 bases between them. Germline V gene data show CDR1 as MNHEY and CDR2 as SMNVEV (reference sequence). The CDR3 DNA is TGTGCCAGCAGAGCGGAGCCGTCGACAGCCCACGAGCAGTACTTC. Protein: CASRAEPSTAHEQYF.

Only one count was recorded for this clone. V is TRBV10-3 and J is TRBJ2-1, with D unclear. Germline V gene sequence: CDR1 ENHRY, CDR2 SYGVKD. CDR3 length: 13 amino acids. Deletions cut 3 bases from V and 4 bases from J, with 7 bases between. The chain's CDR3 is CAISDGPYNEQFF. The CDR3 region has the DNA TGTGCCATCAGTGACGGTCCTTACAATGAGCAGTTCTTC.

This chain connects TRBV6-5 to TRBJ2-2; D is ambiguous. The CDR3 runs 14 residues. CDR1 and CDR2 (germline): MNHEY, SVGAGI. V dropped 0 bases and J dropped 8 bases, with 10 bases sitting between them. The CDR3 is CASSYSGTPGELFF. CDR3 DNA: TGTGCCAGCAGTTACTCCGGCACCCCTGGGGAGCTGTTTTTT.

V usage is TRBV10-3 and J usage is TRBJ2-1; TRBD1 or TRBD2 may be the D gene (5 bases each). Trimming cost V 4 bases and J 0 bases, with 22 bases left between them. Per germline, CDR1 ENHRY and CDR2 SYGVKD. The CDR3 spans 19 residues. CDR3 region: CAISGRETETLSSYNEQFF. CDR3 coding DNA: TGTGCCATCAGTGGAAGGGAGACAGAAACACTTTCCTCCTACAATGAGCAGTTCTTC.

The chain joins TRBV28 to TRBJ2-2; D gene ambiguous. Trimming left V 6 bases short and J 2 bases short, with 13 bases between. Germline V gene sequence: CDR1 MDHEN, CDR2 SYDVKM. The CDR3 extends over 15 amino acids. CDR3 coding DNA: TGTGCCAGCAGGGCCTTGGAGCAAAACACCGGGGAGCTGTTTTTT. Protein: CASRALEQNTGELFF.

In the case of this clone: The junction and the germline gene differ at one end; a read error may be behind it. The chain employs TRBV7-7 and TRBJ2-3, with D possibly matching TRBD2 (6 bases). The germline V gene encodes CDR1 SSHAT and CDR2 FNYEAQ (reference sequence). This CDR3 has 13 amino acids. This CDR3 is CASSPHLADTQYF. The CDR3 nucleotides read TGTGCTAGCAGCCCCCATCTAGCGGATACGCAGTATTTT.

The V call is TRBV6-1, the J call TRBJ1-1; D is unclear. The CDR3 is 17 residues long. V was cut by 3 bases and J by 10 bases, with 27 bases left in between. CDR1 and CDR2 from the germline V gene are MNHNS and SASEGT. The CDR3 sequence is CASSEGPGLSVLKAAFF. CDR3 nucleotide sequence: TGTGCCAGCAGTGAGGGCCCGGGCCTAAGCGTCCTAAAGGCAGCTTTCTTT.

The chain is built from TRBV7-9 and TRBJ2-5, with a weak D call TRBD2 (5 bases). Germline V gene data show CDR1 as SEHNR and CDR2 as FQNEAQ (reference sequence). The ends were cut back, 5 bases at V and 3 bases at J, with 13 bases in the middle. The CDR3 length is 14 residues. The chain's CDR3 is CASSVRDIEETQYF. The DNA of the CDR3 is TGTGCCAGCAGCGTCCGGGATATCGAAGAGACCCAGTACTTC. Looking up the rest from reference TRBV7-9 and TRBJ2-5 gives the full variable domain: DTGVSQNPRHKITKRGQNVTFRCDPISEHNRLYWYRQTLGQGPEFLTYFQNEAQLEKSRLLSDRFSAERPKGSFSTLEIQRTEQGDSAMYLCASSVRDIEETQYFGPGTRLLVL.

The CDR3 here is CASSWGLEGNNEQFF. The CDR3 DNA is TGTGCCAGCAGCTGGGGACTAGAGGGGAACAATGAGCAGTTCTTC. The chain uses TRBV5-4 and TRBJ2-1, with TRBD2 identical over 8 bases. This CDR3 is built from 15 residues. V dropped 3 bases and J dropped 5; count of bases not matched to a gene: 7. The germline CDR1 and CDR2 sequences are SGHNT and YYREEE (reference sequence).

The chain joins TRBV7-9 to TRBJ2-7, with a tentative D call TRBD1 (5 bases). This CDR3 has 13 amino acids. From germline, CDR1 is SEHNR and CDR2 FQNEAQ (reference sequence). Between the trimmed V and J ends, which lost 5 bases and 2 bases, there was a span of 10 bases. CDR3 bases: TGTGCCAGCAGCCCCCAGGGCCCCTACGAGCAGTACTTC. It encodes CASSPQGPYEQYF. Full variable domain (missing parts from reference TRBV7-9 and TRBJ2-7): DTGVSQNPRHKITKRGQNVTFRCDPISEHNRLYWYRQTLGQGPEFLTYFQNEAQLEKSRLLSDRFSAERPKGSFSTLEIQRTEQGDSAMYLCASSPQGPYEQYFGPGTRLTVT.

The chain carries TRBV4-2 and TRBJ2-4; 8 nucleotides agree with TRBD1. Germline V gene sequence: CDR1 LGHNA, CDR2 YNFKEQ. With V trimmed by 3 bases and J by 5 bases, 12 bases remained unmatched. The CDR3 totals 17 residues. The DNA of the CDR3 is TGTGCCAGCAGCCAGACCTTAGGACAGGGTGGTCAAAACATTCAGTACTTC. Its translation is CASSQTLGQGGQNIQYF.

The V call is TRBV19, the J call TRBJ2-7, with D perhaps matching TRBD2 (5 bases). Trimming took off 1 base at V and 3 bases at J, with 19 bases between the two ends. There are 17 residues in the CDR3. Germline V gene lookup returns CDR1 LNHDA and CDR2 SQIVND (reference sequence). This CDR3 reads CASSIAVGIQTFYEQYF. The CDR3 DNA follows: TGTGCCAGTAGTATAGCGGTCGGGATTCAAACCTTCTACGAGCAGTACTTC.

Comment on this clone: At one end the junction does not follow the germline gene, possibly because of a read error. The chain couples TRBV7-7 to TRBJ2-5, with a weak D call TRBD1 (6 bases). This CDR3 contains 13 residues. Germline-derived CDR1 and CDR2 are SSHAT and FNYEAQ (reference sequence). CDR3 in DNA: TGTGCTAGCAGCCTAGGGGGCCAAGAGACCCAGTACTTC. Its protein product is CASSLGGQETQYF.

This clone was seen once. The chain joins TRBV7-9 to TRBJ2-7; a possible D gene is TRBD1 (6 bases). Germline-derived CDR1 and CDR2 are SEHNR and FQNEAQ (reference sequence). CDR3 length: 15 residues. V was cut by 4 bases and J by 5 bases, with 18 bases left in between. The CDR3: CASSSSGVLEDEQYF. For the CDR3, the DNA is TGTGCCAGCAGCTCCTCAGGGGTTTTAGAGGACGAGCAGTACTTC.

The rearrangement links TRBV30 to TRBJ2-3, with 9 positions matching TRBD1. This CDR3 spans 15 amino acids. Trimming took 3 bases from V and 5 from J; bases not matched to a gene: 9. Germline V gene lookup returns CDR1 GTSNPN and CDR2 SVGIG (reference sequence). The CDR3 protein is CAWSTGTGSGDTQYF. CDR3 DNA sequence: TGTGCCTGGAGCACCGGGACAGGGTCCGGAGATACGCAGTATTTT. The variable domain in full, completed from reference TRBV30 and TRBJ2-3, reads SQTIHQWPATLVQPVGSPLSLECTVEGTSNPNLYWYRQAAGRGLQLLFYSVGIGQISSEVPQNLSASRPQDRQFILSSKKLLLSDSGFYLCAWSTGTGSGDTQYFGPGTRLTVL.

This chain connects TRBV6-6 to TRBJ2-1; D perhaps matches TRBD2 (5 bases). Germline V gives CDR1 MNHNY, CDR2 SVGAGI (reference sequence). The CDR3 totals 12 residues. Trimming removed 6 bases at V and 10 bases at J, with 13 bases between. The CDR3 region is CASRTTPEEQFF. CDR3 coding DNA: TGTGCCAGCAGGACTACCCCTGAGGAGCAGTTCTTC.

The V gene is TRBV27, the J gene TRBJ2-5; 7 bases map to TRBD1. Losses at the gene ends were 7 bases for V and 4 bases for J; bases not matched to a gene: 15. Per germline, CDR1 MNHEY and CDR2 SMNVEV (reference sequence). This CDR3 has 16 amino acids. CDR3 loop: CASNPLGQPGRETQYF. CDR3 nucleotide sequence: TGTGCCAGCAATCCCTTGGGACAGCCCGGCCGAGAGACCCAGTACTTC.

The rearrangement uses TRBV5-6 and TRBJ1-2, with D unclear. Trimming pared 0 bases from V and 8 bases from J, leaving 17 bases between. CDR1 and CDR2 (germline): SGHDT, YYEEEE. This CDR3 region has 15 residues. The CDR3: CASSLASTHPGGYTF. Written as DNA, the CDR3 is TGTGCCAGCAGCTTGGCCTCGACACACCCGGGCGGCTACACCTTC.

The chain has TRBV5-1 and TRBJ2-7; D remains unclear. Germline V gene sequence: CDR1 SGHRS, CDR2 YFSETQ. This CDR3 contains 11 residues. The V and J ends lost 8 bases and 3 bases respectively, with 9 bases between them. CDR3 sequence (DNA): TGCGCCAGGCCCTTAAACTACGAGCAGTACTTC. This translates into CARPLNYEQYF.

The chain is built from TRBV18 and TRBJ2-2; 13 nucleotides agree with TRBD2. CDR1 KGHSH and CDR2 LQKENI come from the germline V gene. This CDR3 is built from 17 residues. V gave up 2 bases and J gave up 0 bases; unmatched junction bases: 0. The CDR3 protein is CASSPTSGGANTGELFF. For the CDR3, the DNA is TGTGCCAGCTCACCAACTAGCGGGGGGGCGAACACCGGGGAGCTGTTTTTT.

The CDR3 DNA sequence: TGTGCCAGCAGCCCGGGACAGGGTATTGAAAAACTGTTTTTT. It yields the protein CASSPGQGIEKLFF. The chain combines TRBV5-6 with TRBJ1-4, with TRBD1 matching 9 bases. The V gene's germline CDR1 is SGHDT and CDR2 YYEEEE. This CDR3 region has 14 residues. The trim removed 4 bases at V and 7 bases at J, leaving 5 bases unmatched.